A single sample is the source of the 13 T cell receptor beta chains below, sequenced in a study of blood T cell repertoires in COVID-19. Profiled with immunoSEQ multiplex PCR; TCRdb holds only in-frame clones, not every one. This sample has approximately 260,000 clones, with roughly 86% found just once. Material for sequencing was PBMCs or T cells enriched from blood (not recorded which). The receptors originated from a woman aged 55-75 years who had recovered from COVID-19.

The chain recombines TRBV2 with TRBJ1-1; TRBD1 aligns across 9 bases. The V gene end was trimmed by 8 bases and the J gene end by 3 bases; junction bases not matched to a gene: 7. Germline V gene data show CDR1 as SNHLY and CDR2 as FYNNEI. The CDR3 length is 14 residues. CDR3 region: CASHRDRDDTEAFF. The CDR3 DNA reads TGTGCCAGCCACCGGGACAGGGACGACACTGAAGCTTTCTTT.

The chain employs TRBV24-1 and TRBJ2-7, with 7 bases that match TRBD2. Trimming took 5 bases from V and 6 from J; bases not matched to a gene: 6. The CDR3 sequence is 13 residues long. Germline CDR1 is KGHDR and CDR2 is SFDVKD. CDR3 DNA sequence: TGTGCCACCAGTGGAAGGGACTATCGCGAGCAGTACTTC. Protein product: CATSGRDYREQYF.

The chain employs TRBV7-8 and TRBJ2-3, with 7 positions matching TRBD2. Per the germline V gene, CDR1 is SGHVS and CDR2 is FQNEAQ. Trimming at V came to 6 bases and at J to 2 bases, leaving 11 bases not matched to a gene. This CDR3 is 16 amino acids long. In DNA, the CDR3 is TGTGCCAGCAGATTCTTAAGTACTAGCGCCACAGATACGCAGTATTTT. The encoded protein is CASRFLSTSATDTQYF.

The rearrangement joins TRBV6-5 to TRBJ1-1; D is undetermined. The CDR3 runs 10 residues. V dropped 8 bases and J dropped 6 bases, with 7 bases sitting between them. CDR1 is MNHEY, CDR2 SVGAGI, per germline. The CDR3 coding sequence is TGTGCCAGCGGCGGGCCTGAAGCTTTCTTT. This codes for CASGGPEAFF.

J is TRBJ2-7 and V is TRBV9; D call uncertain. The V end was cut by 4 bases, the J end by 6 bases, with 14 bases between. Germline CDR1 SGDLS, CDR2 YYNGEE. The CDR3 sequence is 13 residues long. The CDR3 reads CASSPRLGSEQYF. CDR3 sequence (DNA): TGTGCCAGCAGCCCTAGGTTGGGTTCCGAGCAGTACTTC.

This rearrangement joins TRBV10-3 to TRBJ2-7, with a tentative D call TRBD2 (6 bases). V was pared by 0 bases and J by 3 bases, with 12 bases between. The germline V gene has CDR1 ENHRY and CDR2 SYGVKD. This CDR3 is built from 15 residues. CDR3 in amino acids: CAISESIGGSYEQYF. The CDR3 DNA reads TGTGCCATCAGTGAGTCGATCGGGGGAAGCTACGAGCAGTACTTC.

The chain has TRBV5-1 and TRBJ2-1; 7 bases align to TRBD1. CDR3 length equals 14 residues. Germline loops: CDR1 SGHRS, CDR2 YFSETQ. Trimming took 9 bases from V and 6 from J; bases not matched to a gene: 12. CDR3 loop: CATRDRASSNEQFF. The CDR3 bases are TGCGCCACTCGCGACAGGGCGAGTTCCAATGAGCAGTTCTTC.

This clone was seen just once. This sequence joins TRBV11-3 and TRBJ2-1; TRBD2 aligns across 12 bases. CDR1 SGHNT and CDR2 YENEEA come from the germline V gene. Unmatched junction bases numbered 9, after V lost 6 bases and J lost 9 bases. The CDR3 is 15 residues long. CDR3 bases: TGTGCCAGCAGACGATCTAGCGGGAGGGCCAGTGAGCAGTTCTTC. Protein sequence: CASRRSSGRASEQFF. Variable domain in full (rest from reference TRBV11-3 and TRBJ2-1): EAGVVQSPRYKIIEKKQPVAFWCNPISGHNTLYWYLQNLGQGPELLIRYENEEAVDDSQLPKDRFSAERLKGVDSTLKIQPAELGDSAVYLCASRRSSGRASEQFFGPGTRLTVL.

The chain recombines TRBV4-1 with TRBJ1-4; a weak D match, TRBD1 (6 bases). Trimming removed 2 bases from V and 5 bases from J, with 18 bases in between. The V gene's germline CDR1 is MGHRA and CDR2 YSYEKL. CDR3 size: 17 residues. DNA of the CDR3: TGCGCCAGCAGCCAAATAAATACAGGGCCTTCAAATGAAAAACTGTTTTTT. Translating it yields CASSQINTGPSNEKLFF.

This rearrangement joins TRBV7-9 to TRBJ1-1; D is perhaps TRBD1 (5 bases). Trimming left V 3 bases short and J 2 bases short, with 13 bases between. The CDR3 extends over 15 amino acids. Germline CDR1 reads SEHNR; CDR2 reads FQNEAQ (reference sequence). The CDR3 sequence: CASSLGGAFNTEAFF. CDR3 bases: TGTGCCAGCAGCTTGGGGGGAGCCTTTAACACTGAAGCTTTCTTT.

V gene TRBV6-5 combines with J gene TRBJ1-2, with D hard to call. V dropped 2 bases and J dropped 11 bases, with 12 bases sitting between them. The CDR3 contains 12 residues. CDR1 and CDR2 (germline): MNHEY, SVGAGI. The CDR3 region is CASSYMGSGYTF. In nucleotides, the CDR3 is TGTGCCAGCAGTTACATGGGGAGTGGGTACACCTTC.

This clone was counted once. The J gene is TRBJ1-4, the V gene TRBV4-1; TRBD1 matches at 8 bases. Germline V gene data show CDR1 as MGHRA and CDR2 as YSYEKL. This CDR3 has 16 amino acids. V shed 1 base, J shed 11 bases, and the junction held 12 bases outside the gene matches. The chain's CDR3 is CASSQGLGTGVSKLFF. The DNA for the CDR3 is TGCGCCAGCAGCCAAGGTTTAGGGACAGGTGTGAGCAAACTGTTTTTT.

This clone appeared once. The chain employs TRBV6-1 and TRBJ1-1; TRBD1 aligns across 8 bases. Germline assignment: CDR1 MNHNS and CDR2 SASEGT. Losses at the gene ends were 6 bases for V and 0 bases for J; bases not matched to a gene: 3. CDR3 length: 14 amino acids. The CDR3 loop reads CASSRQGMNTEAFF. As DNA, the CDR3 is TGTGCCAGCAGCCGACAGGGGATGAACACTGAAGCTTTCTTT.